Shown below are 21 T cell receptor beta chains from a single sample sequenced in a study of response to subunit inactivated influenza vaccine. TCRdb fed the RT-PCR reads into MiXCR, producing one record per CDR3 protein. Of roughly 500,000 distinct CDR3 sequences in the sample, under 30% are singletons; the top ten hold 2.5% to 3%. A further study also used this sample, focusing on T cells expressing NK-cell markers. That investigation notes: The authors made TCR beta cDNA libraries by 5'RACE template switching. This switching added a universal primer site and UMIs.

The sequenced sample was CD4+ T cells sorted from PBMCs, obtained about 12 days after vaccination. All receptors come from a man aged 50 or older who received an inactivated influenza vaccine.

This clonotype has a handful of counts. The chain's CDR3 is CASTQDRPNEKLFF. The CDR3 nucleotides are TGTGCCAGCACCCAAGACAGACCGAATGAAAAACTGTTTTTT. The rearrangement links TRBV12-3 or TRBV12-4 to TRBJ1-4, with D possibly TRBD1 on 5 matching bases. The CDR3 is made up of 14 amino acids. V lost 7 bases and J lost 5, with 14 bases in between.

This sequence joins TRBV12-3 or TRBV12-4 and TRBJ1-1; D is unclear. This CDR3 contains 13 residues. V lost 10 bases to trimming and J lost 1 base, with 13 bases between them. CDR3 nucleotide sequence: TGTGCCATCACGACAAGCTCGAACACTGAAGCTTTCTTT. As protein: CAITTSSNTEAFF.

Only a few counts were recorded for this clonotype. This chain uses TRBV20-1 with TRBJ2-3; TRBD1 matches at 9 bases. In germline, CDR1 is DFQATT, CDR2 SNEGSKA (reference sequence). V gave up 6 bases and J gave up 7 bases; unmatched junction bases: 8. The CDR3 totals 13 residues. The CDR3 loop reads CSAPGQGFHTQYF. In DNA form, the CDR3 reads TGCAGTGCCCCGGGACAGGGATTCCATACGCAGTATTTT.

The chain has TRBV6-2 or TRBV6-3 and TRBJ2-7; 9 bases agree with TRBD2. The CDR3 is 14 amino acids. Trimming took 6 bases from V and 0 from J; bases not matched to a gene: 3. Germline V gene sequence: CDR1 MNHEY, CDR2 SVGEGT. CDR3 loop: CASRLSGSSYEQYF. The CDR3 coding sequence is TGTGCCAGCAGACTTAGCGGGAGCTCCTACGAGCAGTACTTC.

V usage is TRBV5-1 and J usage is TRBJ2-7, with TRBD2 matching over 8 bases. The CDR3 runs to 15 residues. The germline V gene has CDR1 SGHRS and CDR2 YFSETQ. The J segment lost 0 bases and the V segment lost 2 bases, leaving 4 bases of the junction unmatched. CDR3 bases: TGCGCCAGCAGCTTAGGTGGGACTAGCTCCTACGAGCAGTACTTC. Translation: CASSLGGTSSYEQYF.

J is TRBJ2-7 and V is TRBV20-1, with TRBD1 matching 8 bases. Germline CDR1 and CDR2: DFQATT and SNEGSKA (reference sequence). V was pared by 6 bases and J by 4 bases, with 8 bases of the junction left unmatched. The CDR3 extends over 13 amino acids. In DNA form, the CDR3 reads TGCAGTGCGCCGCGGACAGGGTGGTACGAGCAGTACTTC. It encodes CSAPRTGWYEQYF.

This clonotype turned up a few times. The chain joins TRBV9 to TRBJ2-3; the match to TRBD2 covers 14 bases. V lost 4 bases and J lost 5; bases outside the gene matches: 9. The CDR3 sequence is 17 residues long. The germline CDR1 and CDR2 sequences are SGDLS and YYNGEE. Here the CDR3 reads CASSPERGTSGGDTQYF. The CDR3 bases are TGTGCCAGCAGCCCAGAGAGGGGGACTAGCGGGGGAGATACGCAGTATTTT.

This clonotype was detected only a few times. J is TRBJ2-1 and V is TRBV6-2 or TRBV6-3, with 13 bases aligning to TRBD2. The V gene's germline CDR1 is MNHEY and CDR2 SVGEGT. This CDR3 is built from 18 residues. Unmatched junction bases numbered 8, after V lost 2 bases and J lost 4 bases. As DNA, the CDR3 is TGTGCCAGCAGTTACAAACTAGCGGGAGGGCCGTTTTACAATGAGCAGTTCTTC. It is translated as CASSYKLAGGPFYNEQFF.

The table lists this clonotype with many counts. The rearrangement uses TRBV12-3 or TRBV12-4 and TRBJ1-2; TRBD1 matches at 8 bases. Trimming took 7 bases from V and 4 from J; bases not matched to a gene: 11. CDR3 length: 15 amino acids. CDR3 in amino acids: CASILLPGQAYGYTF. Here the CDR3 DNA reads TGTGCCAGCATCCTTCTACCGGGACAGGCCTATGGCTACACCTTC.

A few counts support this clonotype. The V call is TRBV7-2, the J call TRBJ2-5; D is unclear. This CDR3 has 14 amino acids. Trimming stripped 3 bases from V and 8 bases from J, with 16 bases between. In germline, CDR1 is SGHTA, CDR2 FQGNSA. The CDR3, as DNA: TGTGCCAGCAGCTTCGGTCCTCCTAACCCAACCCAGTACTTC. Amino acid sequence: CASSFGPPNPTQYF.

This clonotype was detected a few times. This chain uses TRBV5-1 with TRBJ2-1; D is uncertain. The CDR3 extends over 15 amino acids. Trimming shortened V by 0 bases and J by 6 bases, and 13 bases separated the two germline ends. Germline V lookup: CDR1 SGHRS, CDR2 YFSETQ. This CDR3 reads CASSLDAGVTNEQFF. CDR3 coding DNA: TGCGCCAGCAGCTTGGACGCCGGAGTAACCAATGAGCAGTTCTTC.

The V and J genes are TRBV4-2 and TRBJ1-5; 12 nucleotides match TRBD1. The trim removed 0 bases at V and 1 base at J, leaving 7 bases unmatched. The V gene's germline CDR1 is LGHNA and CDR2 YNFKEQ. There are 19 residues in the CDR3. The CDR3 DNA sequence: TGTGCCAGCAGCCAAGATCTTGGGACAGGGGGCGGAAGCAATCAGCCCCAGCATTTT. Its translation: CASSQDLGTGGGSNQPQHF.

The sample holds a few counts of this clonotype. J is TRBJ2-3 and V is TRBV11-1, with 12 bases lining up with TRBD2. J lost 1 base, V lost 7 bases, and 15 bases had no gene match. The germline V gene encodes CDR1 SGHAT and CDR2 FQDESV (reference sequence). The length of the CDR3 is 19 residues. CDR3 loop: CASTPGGLAGGIRTDTQYF. In nucleotides, the CDR3 is TGTGCCAGCACCCCCGGAGGGCTAGCGGGGGGGATACGCACAGATACGCAGTATTTT.

The chain carries TRBV5-5 and TRBJ2-5; D is unclear. Germline CDR1 SGHKS, CDR2 YYEKEE (reference sequence). The V end was cut by 1 base, the J end by 5 bases, with 15 bases between. CDR3 length: 15 amino acids. The CDR3 region has the DNA TGTGCCAGCAGCTTGCTGCCAGGCTGGCGGGAGACCCAGTACTTC. Translated: CASSLLPGWRETQYF.

The chain's CDR3 is CASSRTTDRAIYEQYF. The CDR3 DNA is TGTGCCAGCAGCCGAACTACGGACAGGGCAATCTACGAGCAGTACTTC. The chain is built from TRBV6-1 and TRBJ2-7, with 8 bases aligning to TRBD1. Per germline, CDR1 MNHNS and CDR2 SASEGT. CDR3 length: 16 amino acids. V lost 6 bases and J lost 3; bases outside the gene matches: 13.

In this sample, this clonotype turned up a few times. This chain uses TRBV14 with TRBJ1-5; D unresolved. Trimming took 0 bases from V and 14 from J, leaving 14 bases between them. This CDR3 has 13 residues. The V gene's germline CDR1 is SGHDN and CDR2 FVKESK. CDR3: CASSQDPRAPKHF. In DNA form, the CDR3 reads TGTGCCAGCAGCCAAGACCCCCGGGCCCCCAAGCATTTT.

This sequence joins TRBV6-2 or TRBV6-3 and TRBJ2-1, with 8 bases matching TRBD1. CDR3 length equals 14 residues. Germline CDR1 MNHEY, CDR2 SVGEGT. The J segment lost 11 bases and the V segment lost 7 bases, leaving 13 bases of the junction unmatched. The CDR3 nucleotides read TGTGCCAGCACCCCGCTTGACAGGGGAACGAAGCAGTTCTTC. Amino acid sequence: CASTPLDRGTKQFF.

This clonotype has more than one count but fewer than ten. The chain uses TRBV28 and TRBJ2-5, with D possibly TRBD1 on 5 matching bases. Germline loops: CDR1 MDHEN, CDR2 SYDVKM. The germline V and J ends were trimmed by 5 bases and 2 bases, with 9 bases remaining between them. This CDR3 has 13 amino acids. Here the CDR3 reads CASSGHIQETQYF. DNA for the CDR3: TGTGCCAGCAGTGGACATATACAAGAGACCCAGTACTTC.

The table lists this clonotype with a few counts. The rearrangement joins TRBV7-2 to TRBJ2-1; possible D gene TRBD1, 6 bases. This CDR3 is built from 14 residues. CDR1 is SGHTA, CDR2 FQGNSA, per germline. Between the trimmed V and J ends, which lost 4 bases and 10 bases, there was a span of 17 bases. CDR3 in DNA: TGTGCCAGCAGCTCCCCGACAGGCCCCTTCGAGCAGTTCTTC. It translates to CASSSPTGPFEQFF.

V usage is TRBV10-1 and J usage is TRBJ2-3, with 8 positions matching TRBD2. Germline trimming cut 8 bases from V and 4 bases from J; bases unmatched to any gene: 11. There are 15 residues in the CDR3. The germline CDR1 and CDR2 sequences are WNHNN and SYGVQD (reference sequence). CDR3 in DNA: TGCGCCAGCGGCCCCTCGGGGGGGAGTCCAGATACGCAGTATTTT. As protein: CASGPSGGSPDTQYF.

V usage is TRBV7-2 and J usage is TRBJ1-1, with D maybe TRBD1 (5 bases). The CDR3 extends over 14 amino acids. Trimming removed 5 bases from V and 0 bases from J, with 10 bases in between. Germline CDR1 and CDR2: SGHTA and FQGNSA. CDR3 amino acids: CASSPGLMNTEAFF. In DNA, the CDR3 is TGTGCCAGCAGCCCAGGGTTAATGAACACTGAAGCTTTCTTT.